The sequence of this T cell receptor beta chain was determined in a study of identical twins. This clonotype appeared a few times. A universal primer site arose from template switching, and cDNA bore unique molecular identifiers. TCRdb used MiXCR to reprocess the 5' RACE reads, holding one entry per CDR3 protein. The sample yields around 570,000 distinct CDR3 sequences, more than 9% seen once. V lost 4 bases and J 0 bases, leaving 16 bases between the germline ends. Germline-derived CDR1 and CDR2 are SGHRS and YFSETQ. The CDR3 is 17 residues long. Another study also made use of these data, one on yellow fever vaccine responses in identical twins.

Sequencing was performed on PBMCs. The chain links TRBV5-1 to TRBJ1-4; D uncertain. This TCR came from a woman aged 18-29 years in good health. The CDR3 region has the DNA TGCGCCAGCAGCCTATCACCCTCCGGTGCAACTAATGAAAAACTGTTTTTT. This codes for CASSLSPSGATNEKLFF.